One sample yielded the 19 T cell receptor beta chains listed below, sequenced in a study of blood T cell repertoires in COVID-19. Libraries were prepared by immunoSEQ multiplex PCR; TCRdb keeps only in-frame clonotypes and omits some of them. Of roughly 170,000 clones listed, around 85% are singletons. Sequenced: PBMCs or T cells enriched from blood (not recorded which). All receptors come from a woman aged 40-49 years with acute COVID-19.

This rearrangement joins TRBV3-1 (or the pseudogene TRBV3-2) to TRBJ2-5; 8 bases fit TRBD2. The germline V gene has CDR1 LGHDT and CDR2 YNNKEL (reference sequence). V was pared by 6 bases and J by 2 bases, with 8 bases of the junction left unmatched. The CDR3 extends over 15 amino acids. The CDR3 is CASSVLSGSQETQYF. The DNA of the CDR3 is TGTGCCAGCAGTGTTTTGAGCGGGAGTCAAGAGACCCAGTACTTC.

The V and J genes are TRBV24-1 and TRBJ2-5; 8 bases match TRBD2. This CDR3 spans 18 amino acids. Per the germline V gene, CDR1 is KGHDR and CDR2 is SFDVKD. V was pared by 2 bases and J by 0 bases, with 10 bases of the junction left unmatched. For the CDR3, the DNA is TGTGCCACCAGTGATTCCCTCGGGTTAGCGGGATACCAAGAGACCCAGTACTTC. Amino acids: CATSDSLGLAGYQETQYF.

In this sample, this clone turned up once. The same CDR3 can be traced to other DNA sequences in this sample. The chain combines TRBV19 with TRBJ2-7; TRBD2 matches at 8 bases. This CDR3 region has 13 residues. Germline trimming cut 4 bases from V and 2 bases from J; bases unmatched to any gene: 1. The germline gives CDR1 LNHDA, CDR2 SQIVND (reference sequence). The CDR3 spells CASSTGLAYEQYF. CDR3 DNA sequence: TGTGCCAGTAGTACGGGACTAGCCTACGAGCAGTACTTC.

V gene TRBV5-1 combines with J gene TRBJ1-1; TRBD1 is a possible D gene (5 bases). The CDR3 is 13 amino acids. Trimming shortened V by 8 bases and J by 6 bases, and 17 bases separated the two germline ends. Germline CDR1 SGHRS, CDR2 YFSETQ. CDR3 sequence reads: CASKQTVSAEAFF. The CDR3 DNA reads as TGCGCCAGTAAACAGACAGTCTCTGCTGAAGCTTTCTTT.

This chain uses TRBV15 with TRBJ1-1; TRBD1 might be the D (6 bases). This CDR3 spans 15 amino acids. V shed 5 bases and J shed 0 bases, with 13 bases lying between them. The germline V gene encodes CDR1 LNHNV and CDR2 YYDKDF (reference sequence). In DNA form, the CDR3 reads TGTGCCACCAGCCGGCCACAGGGAGTGAACACTGAAGCTTTCTTT. Translation gives CATSRPQGVNTEAFF.

The chain employs TRBV2 and TRBJ2-5; 8 nucleotides align to TRBD1. Germline V lookup: CDR1 SNHLY, CDR2 FYNNEI. J gave up 5 bases and V 5 bases, and 7 bases lay outside the gene matches. CDR3 length equals 14 residues. In nucleotides, the CDR3 is TGTGCCAGCAGTTCTAGGACAGGGACGGAGACCCAGTACTTC. Protein: CASSSRTGTETQYF.

This chain connects TRBV24-1 to TRBJ2-2, with a possible D match to TRBD1 (5 bases). Trimming shortened V by 0 bases and J by 2 bases, and 12 bases separated the two germline ends. From germline, CDR1 is KGHDR and CDR2 SFDVKD. The CDR3 runs to 17 residues. The CDR3 coding sequence is TGTGCCACCAGTGATTTGCGCCAAACAGGCAACACCGGGGAGCTGTTTTTT. It encodes CATSDLRQTGNTGELFF.

CDR3 region: CASSLTGGQTEAFF. The CDR3 DNA sequence: TGTGCCAGCAGCTTAACAGGGGGTCAAACTGAAGCTTTCTTT. The genes are TRBV7-9 and TRBJ1-1, with 8 bases fitting TRBD1. Germline V lookup: CDR1 SEHNR, CDR2 FQNEAQ (reference sequence). The ends lost 2 bases at V and 5 bases at J; junction bases unmatched: 4. CDR3 length: 14 amino acids.

V usage is TRBV5-1 and J usage is TRBJ1-1, with TRBD1 as a possible D gene (5 bases). The CDR3 runs 14 residues. CDR1 and CDR2 from the germline V gene are SGHRS and YFSETQ. V lost 2 bases and J 6 bases, leaving 14 bases between the germline ends. CDR3 residues: CASSLQGHGAEAFF. The CDR3 region has the DNA TGCGCCAGCAGCTTACAAGGACATGGGGCTGAAGCTTTCTTT. The whole variable domain, filled in from reference TRBV5-1 and TRBJ1-1, reads KAGVTQTPRYLIKTRGQQVTLSCSPISGHRSVSWYQQTPGQGLQFLFEYFSETQRNKGNFPGRFSGRQFSNSRSEMNVSTLELGDSALYLCASSLQGHGAEAFFGQGTRLTVV.

This sequence joins TRBV5-8 and TRBJ2-5; D may be TRBD1 (5 bases). In germline, CDR1 is SGHTS, CDR2 YDEGEE. The CDR3 is 13 residues long. With 0 bases removed from V and 5 bases from J, the gap between germline ends came to 8 bases. The CDR3: CASSLDNRETQYF. CDR3 DNA sequence: TGTGCCAGCAGCTTGGATAACAGGGAGACCCAGTACTTC. The variable domain in full, completed from reference TRBV5-8 and TRBJ2-5, reads EAGVTQSPTHLIKTRGQQATLRCSPISGHTSVYWYQQALGLGLQFLLWYDEGEERNRGNFPPRFSGRQFPNYSSELNVNALELEDSALYLCASSLDNRETQYFGPGTRLLVL.

The CDR3 DNA is TGTGCCAGCAGTCTTTCCGGACTAACTGCAAATGAGCAGTTCTTC. Its protein product is CASSLSGLTANEQFF. The J gene is TRBJ2-1, the V gene TRBV2, with a possible D match to TRBD2 (6 bases). Germline V CDR1 and CDR2: SNHLY, FYNNEI. The ends were cut back, 5 bases at V and 7 bases at J, with 18 bases in the middle. This CDR3 contains 15 residues.

The rearrangement joins TRBV15 to TRBJ2-1; possibly TRBD2 for D (5 bases). Germline V gene data show CDR1 as LNHNV and CDR2 as YYDKDF (reference sequence). The CDR3 extends over 16 amino acids. Trimming pared 0 bases from V and 8 bases from J, leaving 17 bases between. CDR3: CATSRERAPPRDEQFF. CDR3 sequence (DNA): TGTGCCACCAGCAGAGAAAGAGCGCCACCGAGGGATGAGCAGTTCTTC.

The V gene is TRBV25-1, the J gene TRBJ1-1; no clear D. V gave up 1 base and J gave up 5 bases, with 8 bases separating them. There are 13 residues in the CDR3. CDR1 MGHDK and CDR2 SYGVNS come from the germline V gene. The DNA of the CDR3 is TGTGCCAGCAGTGAATCTCGGGAAACTGAAGCTTTCTTT. Translation: CASSESRETEAFF.

The chain has TRBV7-3 and TRBJ2-7; tentatively, D is TRBD1 (6 bases). This CDR3 contains 14 residues. V was shortened by 5 bases and J by 7 bases, with 18 bases between the two germline ends. Germline-derived CDR1 and CDR2 are SGHTA and FQGTGA. The CDR3 here is CASSTGQTYAEQYF. DNA of the CDR3: TGTGCCAGCAGCACCGGACAGACCTACGCGGAGCAGTACTTC.

This chain joins TRBV5-1 and TRBJ2-7; TRBD1 aligns across 9 bases. J was trimmed by 5 bases and V by 1 base; bases with no gene match: 10. This CDR3 region has 16 residues. Germline CDR1 and CDR2: SGHRS and YFSETQ. DNA of the CDR3: TGCGCCAGCAGCTTGAGTTCGGGACAGGGATGGAACGAGCAGTACTTC. Translating it yields CASSLSSGQGWNEQYF.

J is TRBJ2-1 and V is TRBV5-4, with 13 bases that match TRBD2. The V segment lost 2 bases and the J segment 7 bases; nucleotides outside the gene matches: 3. The CDR3 is 15 amino acids. Germline assignment: CDR1 SGHNT and CDR2 YYREEE (reference sequence). DNA of the CDR3: TGTGCCAGCAGCTTAAGACTAGCGGGAGGTAATGAGCAGTTCTTC. This gives the protein CASSLRLAGGNEQFF. The entire variable domain, with the rest obtained from reference TRBV5-4 and TRBJ2-1, is as follows: ETGVTQSPTHLIKTRGQQVTLRCSSQSGHNTVSWYQQALGQGPQFIFQYYREEENGRGNFPPRFSGLQFPNYSSELNVNALELDDSALYLCASSLRLAGGNEQFFGPGTRLTVL.

V and J are TRBV6-1 and TRBJ2-1; D possibly corresponds to TRBD2 (6 bases). Trimming removed 0 bases from V and 7 bases from J, with 19 bases in between. The CDR3 extends over 17 amino acids. The germline CDR1 and CDR2 sequences are MNHNS and SASEGT. Written as DNA, the CDR3 is TGTGCCAGCAGTGAAGCGCCGTCAGGGTACGCGGGGAATGAGCAGTTCTTC. This translates into CASSEAPSGYAGNEQFF.

This chain links TRBV9 with TRBJ1-1; 7 nucleotides line up with TRBD1. The germline gives CDR1 SGDLS, CDR2 YYNGEE. V shed 0 bases and J 1 base; nucleotides not matched to a gene: 6. The length of the CDR3 is 16 residues. CDR3 region: CASSVVRGRPNTEAFF. The CDR3 DNA is TGTGCCAGCAGCGTAGTGAGGGGGCGCCCGAACACTGAAGCTTTCTTT.

The chain joins TRBV3-1 (or the pseudogene TRBV3-2) to TRBJ1-2, with TRBD1 matching over 9 bases. V lost 6 bases and J lost 8; bases outside the gene matches: 10. Looked up from germline, CDR1 is LGHDT and CDR2 is YNNKEL (reference sequence). The CDR3 has 14 residues. This CDR3 reads CASSIGTGRGGYTF. As DNA, the CDR3 is TGTGCCAGCAGTATTGGGACAGGGAGAGGAGGCTACACCTTC.